The 31 T cell receptor beta chains presented below share a single source sample, sequenced in a study of cytomegalovirus exposure and HLA in healthy donors. In the PCR, 60 Vbeta and 13 Jbeta primers were used. Generated by immunoSEQ multiplex PCR, the TCRdb table keeps only in-frame clones and is missing some. The sample includes around 180,000 clones, roughly 80% of them seen just once. The specimen sequenced was PBMCs. These receptors all come from a woman aged 45-59 years in good health and CMV-seronegative.

The rearrangement uses TRBV18 and TRBJ1-4; D may be TRBD1 (5 bases). The CDR3 contains 14 residues. V was cut by 1 base and J by 4 bases, with 7 bases left in between. In germline, CDR1 is KGHSH, CDR2 LQKENI. CDR3 loop: CASSPRQINEKLFF. The CDR3 nucleotides are TGTGCCAGCTCACCACGACAGATTAATGAAAAACTGTTTTTT.

V usage is TRBV5-4 and J usage is TRBJ2-1; TRBD2 aligns across 15 bases. Germline CDR1 reads SGHNT; CDR2 reads YYREEE (reference sequence). This CDR3 contains 16 residues. V shed 4 bases and J 9 bases; nucleotides not matched to a gene: 8. The CDR3 coding sequence is TGTGCCAGCAGCCCCCGGACTAGCGGGGGGGCCTCTGAGCAGTTCTTC. It encodes CASSPRTSGGASEQFF.

The chain has TRBV10-2 and TRBJ2-3; D possibly corresponds to TRBD1 (5 bases). The germline gives CDR1 WSHSY, CDR2 SAAADI. The CDR3 totals 14 residues. Trimming cost V 4 bases and J 2 bases, with 10 bases left between them. CDR3 coding DNA: TGCGCCAGCAGTGTGACAGACTCCACAGATACGCAGTATTTT. Translation: CASSVTDSTDTQYF.

V usage is TRBV5-6 and J usage is TRBJ2-1, with D tentatively TRBD2 (7 bases). V lost 2 bases and J 6 bases, leaving 18 bases between the germline ends. This CDR3 has 16 residues. Germline V lookup: CDR1 SGHDT, CDR2 YYEEEE. The CDR3 sequence is CASSFLGGASGNEQFF. In DNA, the CDR3 is TGTGCCAGCAGCTTCCTGGGGGGGGCCTCCGGCAATGAGCAGTTCTTC.

This sequence joins TRBV6-1 and TRBJ1-6, with 7 bases lining up with TRBD1. Germline values: CDR1 MNHNS, CDR2 SASEGT. V lost 6 bases, J lost 8 bases, and 1 base stayed unmatched. The CDR3 contains 12 residues. CDR3: CASRGTDSPLHF. DNA for the CDR3: TGTGCCAGCAGAGGGACAGATTCACCCCTCCACTTT.

This sequence joins TRBV28 and TRBJ2-2, with D perhaps matching TRBD1 (6 bases). Germline CDR1 reads MDHEN; CDR2 reads SYDVKM. V was shortened by 3 bases and J by 4 bases, with 12 bases between the two germline ends. There are 15 residues in the CDR3. The DNA for the CDR3 is TGTGCCAGCAGTTTGTATCGACAGGCCACCGGGGAGCTGTTTTTT. Its protein is CASSLYRQATGELFF.

The rearrangement joins TRBV2 to TRBJ1-2; 11 bases are a match to TRBD1. The CDR3 extends over 13 amino acids. Germline CDR1 reads SNHLY; CDR2 reads FYNNEI. The junction had 3 bases not matched to a gene; V was cut back by 6 bases and J by 6 bases. In DNA, the CDR3 is TGTGCCAGCAGCTGGGGACAGGGGGATGGCTACACCTTC. This sequence encodes CASSWGQGDGYTF.

The V gene is TRBV30, the J gene TRBJ1-2; the match to TRBD1 covers 7 bases. V gave up 0 bases and J gave up 7 bases; unmatched junction bases: 8. CDR1 is GTSNPN, CDR2 SVGIG, per germline (reference sequence). The CDR3 sequence is 14 residues long. The CDR3 loop is CAWSVRRQGGGYTF. CDR3 bases: TGTGCCTGGAGTGTACGTCGACAGGGTGGTGGCTACACCTTC.

The rearrangement links TRBV28 to TRBJ1-1; D gene unclear. Trimming pared 6 bases from V and 1 base from J, leaving 21 bases between. Germline V gene sequence: CDR1 MDHEN, CDR2 SYDVKM. This CDR3 spans 17 amino acids. The CDR3 loop reads CASSRYAGYSGNTEAFF. The CDR3 DNA reads TGTGCCAGCAGCCGTTATGCTGGTTATTCAGGGAACACTGAAGCTTTCTTT.

V and J are TRBV6-5 and TRBJ2-1, with D possibly matching TRBD1 (5 bases). The CDR3 covers 13 residues. CDR1 and CDR2 (germline): MNHEY, SVGAGI. Trimming cost V 6 bases and J 3 bases, with 9 bases left between them. This CDR3 is CASRTRVYNEQFF. CDR3 nucleotides: TGTGCCAGCAGAACCAGGGTCTACAATGAGCAGTTCTTC.

V and J are TRBV5-1 and TRBJ2-1; 8 nucleotides line up with TRBD1. V was pared by 4 bases and J by 2 bases, with 2 bases of the junction left unmatched. The length of the CDR3 is 14 residues. The germline V gene encodes CDR1 SGHRS and CDR2 YFSETQ. The CDR3 sequence: CASSEGQAYNEQFF. Written as DNA, the CDR3 is TGCGCCAGCAGCGAGGGACAGGCCTACAATGAGCAGTTCTTC.

This clone was seen only once. The chain links TRBV6-1 to TRBJ2-7; 8 bases agree with TRBD1. Germline CDR1 and CDR2: MNHNS and SASEGT. J gave up 7 bases and V 3 bases, and 11 bases lay outside the gene matches. This CDR3 is built from 15 residues. This chain's CDR3 is CASSDQAGGYSEQYF. The CDR3 DNA reads TGTGCCAGCAGTGATCAGGCAGGGGGCTATAGTGAGCAGTACTTC.

The chain recombines TRBV4-3 with TRBJ1-2; weak D call: TRBD1 (6 bases). Germline values: CDR1 LGHNA, CDR2 YSLEER. This CDR3 spans 18 amino acids. V lost 0 bases and J lost 1, with 18 bases in between. For the CDR3, the DNA is TGCGCCAGCAGCCAAGATAAAGCGACAGGAAGAGTTAACTATGGCTACACCTTC. It yields the protein CASSQDKATGRVNYGYTF.

The J gene is TRBJ2-7, the V gene TRBV19; weak D call: TRBD2 (6 bases). The germline CDR1 and CDR2 sequences are LNHDA and SQIVND (reference sequence). V lost 9 bases and J lost 4, with 13 bases in between. The CDR3 has 12 residues. The CDR3 spells CASGGTLYEQYF. The CDR3 DNA follows: TGTGCCAGCGGGGGAACCCTATACGAGCAGTACTTC.

This chain connects TRBV4-1 to TRBJ2-7; D possibly corresponds to TRBD1 (6 bases). From germline, CDR1 is MGHRA and CDR2 YSYEKL. Trimming removed 1 base from V and 3 bases from J, with 13 bases in between. The CDR3 loop spans 15 amino acids. CDR3 sequence: CASSQVMGANYEQYF. DNA of the CDR3: TGCGCCAGCAGCCAAGTAATGGGGGCTAACTACGAGCAGTACTTC.

The chain recombines TRBV2 with TRBJ2-1; 7 bases fit TRBD2. The CDR3 has 12 amino acids. V dropped 6 bases and J dropped 8; count of bases not matched to a gene: 4. Per the germline V gene, CDR1 is SNHLY and CDR2 is FYNNEI. The CDR3 protein is CASRTGGDEQFF. The CDR3 nucleotides are TGTGCCAGCAGGACGGGGGGAGATGAGCAGTTCTTC.

The chain links TRBV10-3 to TRBJ1-2, with no clear D. The CDR3 is 12 residues long. Trimming removed 5 bases at V and 4 bases at J, with 8 bases between. The germline CDR1 and CDR2 sequences are ENHRY and SYGVKD. As DNA, the CDR3 is TGTGCCATCAGTACAGCTCCCTATGGCTACACCTTC. It codes for CAISTAPYGYTF.

V and J are TRBV11-2 and TRBJ2-3; 14 nucleotides line up with TRBD2. V lost 4 bases and J lost 0; bases outside the gene matches: 6. This CDR3 comprises 18 residues. Germline V gene lookup returns CDR1 SGHAT and CDR2 FQNNGV. The CDR3 sequence is CASSSTSGGASSTDTQYF. The CDR3 nucleotides read TGTGCCAGCAGCTCGACTAGCGGGGGGGCCTCGAGCACAGATACGCAGTATTTT.

The chain couples TRBV28 to TRBJ2-7; the match to TRBD1 covers 11 bases. After removal of 1 base from V and 6 bases from J, the junction contained 5 bases not matched to a gene. The CDR3 is 15 amino acids. Germline V lookup: CDR1 MDHEN, CDR2 SYDVKM. The CDR3 bases are TGTGCCAGCAGTTTATCGGGACAGGGGGTACGCGAGCAGTACTTC. Its protein is CASSLSGQGVREQYF.

The V gene is TRBV28, the J gene TRBJ1-5, with TRBD1 identical over 10 bases. There are 16 residues in the CDR3. The germline gives CDR1 MDHEN, CDR2 SYDVKM. Trimming cost V 6 bases and J 7 bases; bases outside gene matches: 12. The CDR3 DNA is TGTGCCAGCAGGCCCGGGACAGGGGACTTATGGCAGCCCCAGCATTTT. It codes for CASRPGTGDLWQPQHF.

J is TRBJ2-1 and V is TRBV14; D is ambiguous. Deletions cut 3 bases from V and 5 bases from J, with 2 bases between. Germline V gives CDR1 SGHDN, CDR2 FVKESK. The CDR3 is 11 residues long. This CDR3 reads CASSHNNEQFF. The CDR3 DNA reads TGTGCCAGCAGCCACAACAATGAGCAGTTCTTC.

The genes are TRBV19 and TRBJ1-1; TRBD1 might be the D (6 bases). Trimming removed 4 bases from V and 3 bases from J, with 9 bases in between. The CDR3 totals 13 residues. Per the germline V gene, CDR1 is LNHDA and CDR2 is SQIVND (reference sequence). CDR3 protein: CASSRGRDTEAFF. Here the CDR3 DNA reads TGTGCCAGTAGTAGGGGGCGGGACACTGAAGCTTTCTTT.

This clone was counted only a few times. Compared with germline, one end of the junction differs, possibly owing to a read error. This sequence joins TRBV28 and TRBJ2-1, with a possible D match to TRBD1 (6 bases). The germline V gene encodes CDR1 MDHEN and CDR2 SYDVKM. The CDR3 consists of 14 residues. The CDR3 spells CASSFVGTWGRVVF. CDR3 coding DNA: TGTGCCAGCAGTTTTGTGGGGACATGGGGTAGGGTAGTCTTC.

The chain joins TRBV7-2 to TRBJ1-1, with 7 bases identical to TRBD1. In germline, CDR1 is SGHTA, CDR2 FQGNSA. The trim removed 1 base at V and 8 bases at J, leaving 10 bases unmatched. The CDR3 is made up of 15 amino acids. The CDR3 DNA reads TGTGCCAGCAGCTTAGGAGACAGGGTTTCGGGGGAAGCTTTCTTT. Its translation: CASSLGDRVSGEAFF.

This clone showed up just a few times. V and J are TRBV9 and TRBJ1-3; D may be TRBD1 (5 bases). Between the trimmed V and J ends, which lost 3 bases and 0 bases, there was a span of 13 bases. From germline, CDR1 is SGDLS and CDR2 YYNGEE. The CDR3 is made up of 16 amino acids. This chain's CDR3 is CASSEHRGSSGNTIYF. CDR3 DNA: TGTGCCAGCAGCGAACACCGGGGGAGCTCTGGAAACACCATATATTTT.

CDR3: CASDRYQETQYF. CDR3 nucleotide sequence: TGTGCCAGCGACAGATACCAAGAGACCCAGTACTTC. The gene calls are TRBV2 and TRBJ2-5, with a tentative D call TRBD1 (5 bases). Trimming cost V 8 bases and J 0 bases, with 7 bases left between them. This CDR3 spans 12 amino acids. Germline V gives CDR1 SNHLY, CDR2 FYNNEI.

In this sample, this clone turned up a few times. The rearrangement joins TRBV11-2 to TRBJ2-4; D call uncertain. V lost 0 bases and J lost 8, with 8 bases in between. The CDR3 has 13 amino acids. The germline gives CDR1 SGHAT, CDR2 FQNNGV. The CDR3 region has the DNA TGTGCCAGCAGCTTAGATCTGTCGGACATTCAGTACTTC. As protein: CASSLDLSDIQYF.

This chain connects TRBV7-7 to TRBJ1-1; no reliable D call. CDR3 length: 13 residues. V gave up 5 bases and J gave up 1 base, with 8 bases separating them. Germline V CDR1 and CDR2: SSHAT, FNYEAQ (reference sequence). CDR3 loop: CASSADTNTEAFF. DNA for the CDR3: TGTGCCAGCAGCGCTGACACGAACACTGAAGCTTTCTTT.

This chain uses TRBV6-6 with TRBJ2-1, with TRBD1 as a possible D gene (5 bases). Per germline, CDR1 MNHNY and CDR2 SVGAGI (reference sequence). Deletions cut 6 bases from V and 6 bases from J, with 15 bases between. This CDR3 is 14 amino acids long. The CDR3 DNA reads TGTGCCAGCAGCCAGGGAACCGGACCCAATGAGCAGTTCTTC. Translating it yields CASSQGTGPNEQFF.

Concerning this clone itself: An end of the junction differs from the germline gene, which may be a read error. The V call is TRBV7-7, the J call TRBJ2-3; unclear D gene. This CDR3 is 15 amino acids long. The germline gives CDR1 SSHAT, CDR2 FNYEAQ (reference sequence). DNA for the CDR3: TGTGCTAGCAGCTCCCCTGGGCCGGTAACAGATACGCAGTATTTT. Encoded protein: CASSSPGPVTDTQYF.

This clone was observed once. The V gene is TRBV5-6, the J gene TRBJ2-7; 11 nucleotides match TRBD2. Trimming cost V 0 bases and J 4 bases; bases outside gene matches: 3. This CDR3 has 15 residues. Germline V gene sequence: CDR1 SGHDT, CDR2 YYEEEE. CDR3 protein: CASSLEPSGGYEQYF. CDR3 sequence (DNA): TGTGCCAGCAGCTTGGAGCCTAGCGGGGGGTACGAGCAGTACTTC.